This passage covers 21 T cell receptor beta chains from one sample sequenced in a study of blood T cell repertoires in COVID-19. TCRdb's copy holds only in-frame clones and misses some; the assay was immunoSEQ multiplex PCR. The data contain 250,000 or so clones, approximately 90% of them singletons. The material sequenced was peripheral blood. These receptors were collected from a woman aged 40 to 50 who had recovered from COVID-19.

The chain combines TRBV18 with TRBJ2-1; TRBD2 matches 9 bases. The germline V gene encodes CDR1 KGHSH and CDR2 LQKENI. J was trimmed by 6 bases and V by 3 bases; bases with no gene match: 3. This CDR3 has 14 residues. The CDR3 is CASSPGTSPNEQFF. CDR3 bases: TGTGCCAGCTCACCCGGGACTAGCCCCAATGAGCAGTTCTTC.

This chain links TRBV27 with TRBJ2-5, with 8 bases aligning to TRBD1. The V gene end was trimmed by 5 bases and the J gene end by 1 base; junction bases not matched to a gene: 6. The CDR3 sequence is 15 residues long. CDR1 and CDR2 from the germline V gene are MNHEY and SMNVEV (reference sequence). The CDR3 bases are TGTGCCAGCAGTCCCCGGGACAGGCCCCAAGAGACCCAGTACTTC. It translates to CASSPRDRPQETQYF.

The genes are TRBV7-9 and TRBJ2-5, with D unclear. Germline assignment: CDR1 SEHNR and CDR2 FQNEAQ (reference sequence). The CDR3 sequence is 14 residues long. V was cut by 5 bases and J by 0 bases, with 10 bases left in between. CDR3 DNA sequence: TGTGCCAGCAGCCCGTCCGTGTACCAAGAGACCCAGTACTTC. Translation gives CASSPSVYQETQYF.

The chain carries TRBV12-3 or TRBV12-4 and TRBJ1-2, with a possible D match to TRBD1 (6 bases). This CDR3 comprises 13 residues. V dropped 1 base and J dropped 5 bases, with 8 bases sitting between them. The CDR3 DNA reads TGTGCCAGCAGTTTAGGGGGGCCGTATGGCTACACCTTC. This sequence encodes CASSLGGPYGYTF.

V is TRBV7-8 and J is TRBJ2-3, with TRBD1 matching over 8 bases. Losses at the gene ends were 0 bases for V and 4 bases for J; bases not matched to a gene: 6. The CDR3 has 16 residues. CDR1 SGHVS and CDR2 FQNEAQ come from the germline V gene. In nucleotides, the CDR3 is TGTGCCAGCAGCTTAGCAGACAGGGGTTTGCCAGATACGCAGTATTTT. It translates to CASSLADRGLPDTQYF.

CDR3 protein: CASSLSQGAQNPQYF. CDR3 in DNA: TGTGCCAGCAGCTTGTCCCAGGGGGCACAGAACCCGCAGTATTTT. V is TRBV5-4 and J is TRBJ2-3, with TRBD1 matching over 8 bases. Looked up from germline, CDR1 is SGHNT and CDR2 is YYREEE (reference sequence). This CDR3 is 15 amino acids long. With V trimmed by 1 base and J by 10 bases, 11 bases remained unmatched.

The chain combines TRBV27 with TRBJ1-2, with a tentative D call TRBD1 (6 bases). Trimming stripped 2 bases from V and 8 bases from J, with 18 bases between. This CDR3 comprises 15 residues. CDR1 is MNHEY and CDR2 is SMNVEV in the germline V gene (reference sequence). The CDR3 DNA is TGTGCCAGCAGTTTAGTGCCAGGGGAACCTTCGGGCTACACCTTC. This encodes CASSLVPGEPSGYTF.

This chain joins TRBV6-5 and TRBJ2-2; D gene ambiguous. The CDR3 is 15 amino acids. The ends were cut back, 7 bases at V and 2 bases at J, with 14 bases in the middle. The V gene's germline CDR1 is MNHEY and CDR2 SVGAGI. The CDR3: CASTARSANTGELFF. CDR3 nucleotides: TGTGCCAGCACCGCCCGGAGTGCCAACACCGGGGAGCTGTTTTTT.

The chain couples TRBV6-5 to TRBJ2-7; weak D call: TRBD2 (6 bases). Germline CDR1 reads MNHEY; CDR2 reads SVGAGI. The CDR3 loop spans 14 amino acids. Trimming removed 2 bases from V and 3 bases from J, with 11 bases in between. The DNA of the CDR3 is TGTGCCAGCAGTTACGGGCGGGGCCGCTACGAGCAGTACTTC. The encoded protein is CASSYGRGRYEQYF.

Written as DNA, the CDR3 is TGTGCCAGCAGCCTAACTAGCGTTACAGATACGCAGTATTTT. It encodes CASSLTSVTDTQYF. The chain recombines TRBV6-4 with TRBJ2-3; 7 bases fit TRBD2. The CDR3 sequence is 14 residues long. Germline CDR1 is MRHNA and CDR2 is SNTAGT. V was clipped by 6 bases and J by 3 bases; unmatched bases: 6.

The chain joins TRBV20-1 to TRBJ1-2, with 10 bases lining up with TRBD1. V gave up 3 bases and J gave up 7 bases; unmatched junction bases: 8. CDR3 length equals 14 residues. Germline V gene lookup returns CDR1 DFQATT and CDR2 SNEGSKA (reference sequence). The CDR3 DNA reads as TGCAGTGCTAGTGTGGGACAGGGGTCGGGTGGCTACACCTTC. Its protein product is CSASVGQGSGGYTF.

The chain has TRBV24-1 and TRBJ1-2; 7 bases align to TRBD1. Trimming took 3 bases from V and 4 from J; bases not matched to a gene: 4. The CDR3 sequence is 14 residues long. CDR1 KGHDR and CDR2 SFDVKD come from the germline V gene. The CDR3 DNA sequence: TGTGCCACCAGTGATCCCCAGGGGGGCTATGGCTACACCTTC. Translation gives CATSDPQGGYGYTF.

The chain recombines TRBV28 with TRBJ2-3; D call uncertain. Germline V gene data show CDR1 as MDHEN and CDR2 as SYDVKM. This CDR3 is built from 11 residues. V was pared by 7 bases and J by 4 bases, with 6 bases between. CDR3 nucleotides: TGTGCCAGCAACGGAGCAGATACGCAGTATTTT. Translated, it gives CASNGADTQYF.

This chain connects TRBV3-1 (or the pseudogene TRBV3-2) to TRBJ1-2, with 7 positions matching TRBD1. The CDR3 contains 16 residues. V dropped 4 bases and J dropped 1; count of bases not matched to a gene: 9. Germline V lookup: CDR1 LGHDT, CDR2 YNNKEL (reference sequence). The CDR3: CASSRPGDSFNYGYTF. For the CDR3, the DNA is TGTGCCAGCAGCCGCCCCGGGGACAGCTTTAACTATGGCTACACCTTC.

The chain links TRBV6-5 to TRBJ1-1; weak D call: TRBD1 (5 bases). Per germline, CDR1 MNHEY and CDR2 SVGAGI. This CDR3 is built from 16 residues. Trimming took off 2 bases at V and 5 bases at J, with 18 bases between the two ends. Here the CDR3 DNA reads TGTGCCAGCAGTTACGGGGCATCCACCCGTTGGACTGAAGCTTTCTTT. The encoded protein is CASSYGASTRWTEAFF.

This clone was observed once. The chain has TRBV30 and TRBJ1-1, with D perhaps TRBD1 (5 bases). V shed 5 bases and J shed 1 base, with 8 bases lying between them. Germline lookup yields CDR1 GTSNPN and CDR2 SVGIG (reference sequence). The CDR3 loop spans 12 amino acids. This CDR3 is CAWGGGNTEAFF. CDR3 nucleotides: TGTGCCTGGGGGGGAGGGAACACTGAAGCTTTCTTT.

V usage is TRBV3-1 (or the pseudogene TRBV3-2) and J usage is TRBJ1-2; TRBD1 agrees at 8 bases. Germline-derived CDR1 and CDR2 are LGHDT and YNNKEL (reference sequence). The V and J ends lost 3 bases and 7 bases, in that order; junction bases with no gene match: 16. The CDR3 spans 17 residues. The CDR3 spells CASSHDRGWGKLGGYTF. Written as DNA, the CDR3 is TGTGCCAGCAGCCACGACAGGGGATGGGGAAAACTAGGTGGCTACACCTTC.

The chain uses TRBV7-9 and TRBJ2-4; 9 bases fit TRBD1. Germline-derived CDR1 and CDR2 are SEHNR and FQNEAQ (reference sequence). This CDR3 spans 15 amino acids. V was clipped by 5 bases and J by 0 bases; unmatched bases: 2. In DNA, the CDR3 is TGTGCCAGCAGCCCGGGACAGGGAGCCAAAAACATTCAGTACTTC. Encoded protein: CASSPGQGAKNIQYF.

V and J are TRBV3-1 (or the pseudogene TRBV3-2) and TRBJ1-2; 7 bases match TRBD1. With V trimmed by 4 bases and J by 6 bases, 11 bases remained unmatched. The germline gives CDR1 LGHDT, CDR2 YNNKEL (reference sequence). This CDR3 has 15 amino acids. The CDR3 coding sequence is TGTGCCAGCAGCCCCTCGCTGACAGGGCCGGATGGCTACACCTTC. Its translation: CASSPSLTGPDGYTF.

The chain has TRBV19 and TRBJ1-2, with a weak D call TRBD1 (6 bases). V dropped 3 bases and J dropped 7 bases, with 12 bases sitting between them. Germline V gene sequence: CDR1 LNHDA, CDR2 SQIVND (reference sequence). The CDR3 runs to 13 residues. DNA for the CDR3: TGTGCCAGTAGTATGGCAGGACAGCCTGGCTACACCTTC. As protein: CASSMAGQPGYTF. Full variable domain (outside the CDR3, taken from reference TRBV19 and TRBJ1-2): DGGITQSPKYLFRKEGQNVTLSCEQNLNHDAMYWYRQDPGQGLRLIYYSQIVNDFQKGDIAEGYSVSREKKESFPLTVTSAQKNPTAFYLCASSMAGQPGYTFGSGTRLTVV.

The V call is TRBV3-1 (or the pseudogene TRBV3-2), the J call TRBJ2-2, with 8 bases that match TRBD1. The germline V gene has CDR1 LGHDT and CDR2 YNNKEL (reference sequence). The CDR3 has 14 amino acids. Unmatched junction bases numbered 4, after V lost 6 bases and J lost 4 bases. CDR3 sequence reads: CASRQTGVTGELFF. The CDR3 DNA follows: TGTGCCAGCAGACAGACAGGGGTCACCGGGGAGCTGTTTTTT.